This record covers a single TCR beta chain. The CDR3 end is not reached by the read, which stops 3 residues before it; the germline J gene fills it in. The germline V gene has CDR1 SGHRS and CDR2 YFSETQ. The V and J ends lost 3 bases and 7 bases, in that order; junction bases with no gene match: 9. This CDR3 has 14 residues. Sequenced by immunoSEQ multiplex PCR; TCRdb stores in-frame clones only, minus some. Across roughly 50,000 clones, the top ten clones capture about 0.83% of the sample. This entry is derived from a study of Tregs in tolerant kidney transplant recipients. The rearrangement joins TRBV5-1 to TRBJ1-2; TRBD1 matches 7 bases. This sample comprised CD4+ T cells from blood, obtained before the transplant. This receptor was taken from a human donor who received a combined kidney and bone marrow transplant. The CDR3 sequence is CASSSDRAAGGYTF. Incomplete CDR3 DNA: TGCGCCAGCAGCTCCGACAGGGCGGCCGGTGGC.